Detailed here is one T cell receptor beta chain. This clone may be a read error of a much larger clone one base away. This sample is drawn from a study of molecular identifiers for immune sequencing clone quantification. With listed TCR primers and previously described methods, bulk TCR libraries were prepared. TCRdb passed the PCR reads through MiXCR, listing each CDR3 protein once. Of about 510,000 distinct CDR3 sequences in the sample, around 23% were seen once. The sample taken for sequencing was naive CD8+ T cells from blood, with Jurkat cell RNA spiked in. Subset meaning: FACS-sorted CD8+CD4-CCR7+CD45RA+ naive T cells. The sequence was collected from a human donor in good health. Some libraries in this study had Jurkat cell RNA spiked in.

The DNA of the CDR3 is TGTGCCAGCGGCCAGCCAGGGTTCACTGAAGCTTTCTTT. It specifies CASGQPGFTEAFF. The J gene is TRBJ1-1, the V gene TRBV14; D perhaps matches TRBD1 (5 bases). CDR3 length equals 13 residues. Germline-derived CDR1 and CDR2 are SGHDN and FVKESK. Variable domain in full (rest from reference TRBV14 and TRBJ1-1): EAGVTQFPSHSVIEKGQTVTLRCDPISGHDNLYWYRRVMGKEIKFLLHFVKESKQDESGMPNNRFLAERTGGTYSTLKVQPAELEDSGVYFCASGQPGFTEAFFGQGTRLTVV.